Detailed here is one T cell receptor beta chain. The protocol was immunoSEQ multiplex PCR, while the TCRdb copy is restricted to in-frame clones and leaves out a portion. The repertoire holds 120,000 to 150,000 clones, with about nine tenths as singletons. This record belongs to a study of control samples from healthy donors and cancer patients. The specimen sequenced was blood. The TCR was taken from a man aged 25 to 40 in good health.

CDR3 loop: CASSLAGTAYNEQFF. CDR3 nucleotides: TGTGCCAGCAGCTTAGCCGGGACAGCGTACAATGAGCAGTTCTTC. The chain uses TRBV11-1 and TRBJ2-1; 7 nucleotides match TRBD1. The junction had 3 bases not matched to a gene; V was cut back by 0 bases and J by 4 bases. The germline gives CDR1 SGHAT, CDR2 FQDESV (reference sequence). The CDR3 runs 15 residues.